These 7 T cell receptor beta chains were sequenced from one sample in a study of identical twins. MiXCR, run by TCRdb on the 5' RACE reads, gives a single entry per CDR3 protein. The sample has 1.5 million or so distinct CDR3 sequences; about 32% are singletons. The sample consisted of cord blood. The receptors stem from a newborn girl in good health.

This clonotype has more than one count but fewer than ten. A much larger clone is a single base away; this may be a read error. V usage is TRBV5-1 and J usage is TRBJ1-1, with D uncertain. Germline V gives CDR1 SGHRS, CDR2 YFSETQ. CDR3 length: 12 residues. The CDR3 loop is CASGLGSTEAFF. The CDR3 DNA is TGCGCCAGCGGCTTGGGATCCACTGAAGCTTTCTTT.

The V gene is TRBV28, the J gene TRBJ2-1, with D tentatively TRBD2 (5 bases). V lost 6 bases to trimming and J lost 13 bases, with 31 bases between them. The germline gives CDR1 MDHEN, CDR2 SYDVKM. This CDR3 has 17 residues. The CDR3 is CASSPQESGIEVETQFF. In DNA form, the CDR3 reads TGTGCCAGCAGCCCTCAAGAGTCGGGGATTGAGGTGGAGACCCAGTTCTTC.

In its sample, this clonotype was seen once. It is likely a read error, because the conserved phenylalanine at the end of the CDR3 is missing. The chain recombines TRBV28 with TRBJ2-1, with TRBD1 matching over 7 bases. CDR3 length: 14 residues. The J segment lost 5 bases and the V segment lost 4 bases, leaving 5 bases of the junction unmatched. Looked up from germline, CDR1 is MDHEN and CDR2 is SYDVKM. In DNA, the CDR3 is TGTGCCAGCAGTTCTTGGGACAGAGACAATGAGCAGTTCTTA. Translated: CASSSWDRDNEQFL.

This clonotype was seen a handful of times. The rearrangement uses TRBV5-1 and TRBJ2-1; maybe TRBD2 (5 bases). CDR1 is SGHRS and CDR2 is YFSETQ in the germline V gene. The CDR3 spans 14 residues. The V gene lost 5 bases and the J gene lost 7 bases, with 16 bases spanning the gap. The CDR3 nucleotides are TGCGCCAGCAGTATCGCGGAGAGGGCGAATGAGCAGTTCTTC. Its translation: CASSIAERANEQFF.

This clonotype turned up a few times. The V call is TRBV4-1, the J call TRBJ2-1; D is undetermined. This CDR3 is 12 amino acids long. Looked up from germline, CDR1 is MGHRA and CDR2 is YSYEKL. The V and J ends lost 5 bases and 8 bases respectively, with 10 bases between them. CDR3 in DNA: TGCGCCAGCAGCTACCCGTACGATGAGCAGTTCTTC. Encoded protein: CASSYPYDEQFF.

The chain carries TRBV29-1 and TRBJ1-2, with 8 positions matching TRBD1. The CDR3 covers 13 residues. Germline-derived CDR1 and CDR2 are SQVTM and ANQGSEA. Trimming took 3 bases from V and 5 from J; bases not matched to a gene: 5. The CDR3 sequence: CSVETDREYGYTF. CDR3 nucleotides: TGCAGCGTTGAGACGGACAGGGAATATGGCTACACCTTC.

This rearrangement joins TRBV10-2 to TRBJ2-7; 8 positions agree with TRBD1. Germline-derived CDR1 and CDR2 are WSHSY and SAAADI. V shed 4 bases, J shed 9 bases, and the junction held 8 bases outside the gene matches. The CDR3 runs to 13 residues. Written as DNA, the CDR3 is TGCGCCAGCAGTGGCGGGACAGGTCCCTGGCAGTACTTC. Protein: CASSGGTGPWQYF.